Listed below are T cell receptor beta chains from one sample, sequenced in a study of T cells in localized non-small cell lung cancer. Produced via immunoSEQ multiplex PCR; TCRdb's table is partial and in-frame only. The sample includes roughly 61,000 clones, 75% to 85% of them seen just once. Specimen: PBMCs, collected before any cancer treatment. Every receptor here comes from a man aged 35 to 69 with stage II lung adenocarcinoma. The CDR3 runs from the conserved cysteine through the conserved F or W. D genes are given only for firm matches. The size field is filled for only some rows; it gives once, few, many or a size class.

J	V	D	size	DNA	CDR3
TRBJ1-5	TRBV7-8	NA	NA	TGTGCCAGCAGCTTAGAGAGAGGGAGCTCTCGAAGCAATCAGCCCCAGCATTTT	CASSLERGSSRSNQPQHF
TRBJ2-3	TRBV20-1	NA	once	TGCAGTGCTAGAGATCCCAATACGCAGTATTTT	CSARDPNTQYF
TRBJ1-2	TRBV5-6	TRBD1	NA	TGTGCCAGCAGACGTCCCGGGACAGGGGAGGATGGCTACACCTTC	CASRRPGTGEDGYTF
TRBJ2-5	TRBV15	TRBD1	few	TGTGCCACCAGCAGGGGACAGGGACAAGAGACCCAGTACTTC	CATSRGQGQETQYF
TRBJ1-2	TRBV5-1	NA	once	TGCGCCAGCAGCTCCAGAGGAGGCTTCTGGGCCTTC	CASSSRGGFWAF
TRBJ1-4	TRBV30	NA	NA	TGTGCCTGGAGTGTGGATGCAGGGATTGAAAAACTGTTTTTT	CAWSVDAGIEKLFF
TRBJ2-5	TRBV9	TRBD2	NA	TGTGCCAGCAGCCCAGGACTAGCGGGAGTATCCGGAGAGACCCAGTACTTC	CASSPGLAGVSGETQYF
TRBJ1-3	TRBV19	NA	NA	TGTGCCAGTACTTTACAGGGCACTGGAAACACCATATATTTT	CASTLQGTGNTIYF
TRBJ2-6	TRBV6-4	NA	NA	TGTGCCAGCAGTTTACAGGGCTCTGGGGCCAACGTCCTGACTTTC	CASSLQGSGANVLTF
TRBJ2-3	TRBV27	NA	NA	TGTGCCAGCAGTTTCTGGCAGTCACCAGATACGCAGTATTTT	CASSFWQSPDTQYF
TRBJ1-1	TRBV27	NA	NA	TGTGCCAGCAGTTTATCGGGGTACTACACTGAAGCTTTCTTT	CASSLSGYYTEAFF
TRBJ2-5	TRBV30	NA	NA	TGTGCCTGGAGCTTAGGAGGCAGGGTCTTAGAGACCCAGTACTTC	CAWSLGGRVLETQYF
TRBJ1-1	TRBV6-6	NA	NA	TGTGCCAGCAGTTCCCCAGGCACTGAAGCTTTCTTT	CASSSPGTEAFF